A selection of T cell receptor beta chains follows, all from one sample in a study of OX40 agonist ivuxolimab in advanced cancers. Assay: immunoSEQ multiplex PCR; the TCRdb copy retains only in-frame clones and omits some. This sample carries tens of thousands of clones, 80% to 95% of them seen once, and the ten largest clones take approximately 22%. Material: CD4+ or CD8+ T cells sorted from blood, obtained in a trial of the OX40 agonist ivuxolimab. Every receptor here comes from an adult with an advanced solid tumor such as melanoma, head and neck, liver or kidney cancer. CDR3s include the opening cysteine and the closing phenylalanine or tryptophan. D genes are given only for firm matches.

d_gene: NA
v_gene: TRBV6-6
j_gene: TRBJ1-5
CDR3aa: CASSPTGGYSNQPQHF
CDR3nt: TGTGCCAGCAGCCCCACGGGGGGCTATAGCAATCAGCCCCAGCATTTT

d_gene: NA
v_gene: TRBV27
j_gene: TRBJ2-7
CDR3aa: CASGLRTSYEQYF
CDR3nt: TGTGCCAGCGGACTTCGGACCTCCTACGAGCAGTACTTC

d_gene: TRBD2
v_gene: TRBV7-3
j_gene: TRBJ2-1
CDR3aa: CASIPRGAGGLLIHEQFF
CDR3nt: TGTGCCAGCATCCCTCGGGGAGCGGGGGGGCTGCTGATCCATGAGCAGTTCTTC